The 3 T cell receptor beta chains listed next were all sequenced from one sample in a study of blood T cell repertoires in COVID-19. Clones were sequenced by immunoSEQ multiplex PCR, and TCRdb holds only the in-frame ones, with some missing. Among a few hundred thousand clones listed, around 84% were seen once. Specimen: peripheral blood. The source is a man aged 50 to 59 who had recovered from COVID-19.

This chain connects TRBV5-4 to TRBJ2-7, with a tentative D call TRBD2 (6 bases). Per germline, CDR1 SGHNT and CDR2 YYREEE (reference sequence). V was trimmed by 0 bases and J by 1 base, leaving 11 bases between them. The CDR3 sequence is 15 residues long. The CDR3 protein is CASSLDSGRSYEQYF. The CDR3 DNA reads as TGTGCCAGCAGCTTGGACAGCGGGCGTTCCTACGAGCAGTACTTC.

The chain recombines TRBV7-7 with TRBJ2-2; 7 bases align to TRBD2. Germline lookup yields CDR1 SSHAT and CDR2 FNYEAQ (reference sequence). This CDR3 has 14 residues. V lost 7 bases and J lost 6; bases outside the gene matches: 8. The CDR3 protein is CASKYASGPGELFF. As DNA, the CDR3 is TGTGCCAGCAAGTACGCTAGCGGACCCGGGGAGCTGTTTTTT.

The gene calls are TRBV19 and TRBJ2-7; 10 bases match TRBD2. This CDR3 region has 16 residues. The germline CDR1 and CDR2 sequences are LNHDA and SQIVND (reference sequence). Losses at the gene ends were 6 bases for V and 6 bases for J; bases not matched to a gene: 14. CDR3 loop: CASRNLAGGPGGEQYF. The CDR3 DNA reads TGTGCCAGTAGAAACTTAGCGGGAGGCCCTGGTGGCGAGCAGTACTTC.